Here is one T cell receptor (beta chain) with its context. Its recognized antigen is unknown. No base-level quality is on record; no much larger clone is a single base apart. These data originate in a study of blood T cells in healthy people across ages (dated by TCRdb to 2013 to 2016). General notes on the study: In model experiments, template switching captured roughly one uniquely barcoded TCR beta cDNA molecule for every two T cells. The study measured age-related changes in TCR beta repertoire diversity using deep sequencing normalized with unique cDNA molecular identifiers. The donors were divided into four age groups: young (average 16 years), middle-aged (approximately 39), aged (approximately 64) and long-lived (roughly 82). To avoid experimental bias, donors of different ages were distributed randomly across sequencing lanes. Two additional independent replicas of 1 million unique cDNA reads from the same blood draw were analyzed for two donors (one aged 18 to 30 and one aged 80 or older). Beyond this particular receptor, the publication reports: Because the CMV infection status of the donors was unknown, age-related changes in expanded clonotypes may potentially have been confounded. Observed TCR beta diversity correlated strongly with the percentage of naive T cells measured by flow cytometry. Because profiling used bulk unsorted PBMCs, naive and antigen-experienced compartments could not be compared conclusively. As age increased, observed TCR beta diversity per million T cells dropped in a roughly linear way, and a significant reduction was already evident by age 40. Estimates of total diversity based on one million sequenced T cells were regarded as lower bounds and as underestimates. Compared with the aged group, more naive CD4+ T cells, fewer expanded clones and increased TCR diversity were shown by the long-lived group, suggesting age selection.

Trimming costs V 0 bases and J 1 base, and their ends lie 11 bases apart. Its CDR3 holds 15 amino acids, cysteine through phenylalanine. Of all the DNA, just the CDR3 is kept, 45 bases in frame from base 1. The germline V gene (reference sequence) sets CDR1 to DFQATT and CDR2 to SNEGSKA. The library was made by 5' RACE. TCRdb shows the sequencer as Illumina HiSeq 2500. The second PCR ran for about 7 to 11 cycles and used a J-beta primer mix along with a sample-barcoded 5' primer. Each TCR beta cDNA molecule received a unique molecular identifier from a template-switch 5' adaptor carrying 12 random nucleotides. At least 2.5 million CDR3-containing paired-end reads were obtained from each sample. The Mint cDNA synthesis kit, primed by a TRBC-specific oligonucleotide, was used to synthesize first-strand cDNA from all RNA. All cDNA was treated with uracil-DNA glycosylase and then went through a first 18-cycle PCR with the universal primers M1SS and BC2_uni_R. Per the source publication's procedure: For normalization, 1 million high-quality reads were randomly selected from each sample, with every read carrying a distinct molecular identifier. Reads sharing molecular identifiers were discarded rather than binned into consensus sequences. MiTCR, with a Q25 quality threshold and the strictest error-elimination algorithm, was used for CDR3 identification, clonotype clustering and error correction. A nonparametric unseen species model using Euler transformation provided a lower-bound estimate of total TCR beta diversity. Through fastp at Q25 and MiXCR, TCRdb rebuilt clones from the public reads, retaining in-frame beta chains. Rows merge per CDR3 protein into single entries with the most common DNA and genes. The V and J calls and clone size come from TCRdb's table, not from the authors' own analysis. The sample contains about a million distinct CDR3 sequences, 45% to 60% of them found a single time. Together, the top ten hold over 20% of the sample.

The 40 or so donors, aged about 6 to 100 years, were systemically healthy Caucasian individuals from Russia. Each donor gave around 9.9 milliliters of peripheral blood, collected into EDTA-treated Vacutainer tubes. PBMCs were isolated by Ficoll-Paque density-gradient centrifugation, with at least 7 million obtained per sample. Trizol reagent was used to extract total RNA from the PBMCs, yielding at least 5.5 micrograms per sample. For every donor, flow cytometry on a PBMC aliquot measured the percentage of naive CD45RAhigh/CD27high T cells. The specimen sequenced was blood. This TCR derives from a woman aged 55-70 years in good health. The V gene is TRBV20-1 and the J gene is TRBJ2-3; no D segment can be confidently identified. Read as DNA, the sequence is TGCAGTGCTAGAGAGATGGGCGCGGGCACAGATACGCAGTATTTT. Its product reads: CSAREMGAGTDTQYF.